Below are 8 T cell receptor beta chains sequenced from a single sample in a study of T cell changes during pregnancy in multiple sclerosis. The method was immunoSEQ multiplex PCR; TCRdb's version includes in-frame clones alone and lacks a portion of them. This table has about 36,000 clones, 85% to 95% appearing once. The material was CD4+ T cells from peripheral blood mononuclear cells, obtained in the first trimester of pregnancy. Receptor source: a female donor with multiple sclerosis, enrolled in a pregnancy study.

The chain couples TRBV7-7 to TRBJ2-1, with D perhaps matching TRBD2 (6 bases). The CDR3 runs 18 residues. The germline V gene encodes CDR1 SSHAT and CDR2 FNYEAQ (reference sequence). Trimming took off 1 base at V and 0 bases at J, with 16 bases between the two ends. CDR3 in amino acids: CASSLGSRGVGSYNEQFF. In nucleotides, the CDR3 is TGTGCCAGCAGCTTAGGTTCGCGCGGGGTCGGCTCCTACAATGAGCAGTTCTTC.

This sequence joins TRBV10-2 and TRBJ2-7; D call uncertain. V was clipped by 2 bases and J by 5 bases, with 13 bases between them. Germline V gene lookup returns CDR1 WSHSY and CDR2 SAAADI. The CDR3 is made up of 14 amino acids. CDR3 protein: CASSERLVLNEQYF. The CDR3 DNA is TGCGCCAGCAGTGAGAGGCTAGTTCTCAACGAGCAGTACTTC.

V and J are TRBV7-2 and TRBJ2-3; no clear D. The V gene lost 0 bases and the J gene lost 6 bases, with 7 bases spanning the gap. The CDR3 is 13 residues long. Germline lookup yields CDR1 SGHTA and CDR2 FQGNSA. CDR3 in DNA: TGTGCCAGCAGCTTAGCCCCCGGGGATACGCAGTATTTT. The encoded protein is CASSLAPGDTQYF.

In this sample, this clone turned up once. This chain joins TRBV4-3 and TRBJ1-2, with no clear D. V was pared by 1 base and J by 4 bases, with 16 bases between. The CDR3 extends over 16 amino acids. Germline loops: CDR1 LGHNA, CDR2 YSLEER. The DNA for the CDR3 is TGCGCCAGCAGCCAAGCCTCCGGCAGGCTGGGCTATGGCTACACCTTC. It specifies CASSQASGRLGYGYTF.

This sequence joins TRBV7-3 and TRBJ2-2; 7 bases fit TRBD1. With V trimmed by 5 bases and J by 4 bases, 7 bases remained unmatched. In germline, CDR1 is SGHTA, CDR2 FQGTGA. This CDR3 contains 15 residues. The CDR3 bases are TGTGCCAGCAGCCGCGGACAGGAGCGCACCGGGGAGCTGTTTTTT. Translated: CASSRGQERTGELFF.

This clone was seen a single time. The rearrangement links TRBV27 to TRBJ2-3, with 15 bases aligning to TRBD2. Per the germline V gene, CDR1 is MNHEY and CDR2 is SMNVEV (reference sequence). Trimming at V came to 3 bases and at J to 0 bases, leaving 1 base not matched to a gene. This CDR3 has 17 amino acids. The DNA of the CDR3 is TGTGCCAGCAGTTTCGGGACTAGCGGGGGGAGCACAGATACGCAGTATTTT. It is translated as CASSFGTSGGSTDTQYF.

The gene calls are TRBV29-1 and TRBJ2-7; possibly TRBD1 for D (6 bases). In germline, CDR1 is SQVTM, CDR2 ANQGSEA. The CDR3 sequence is 13 residues long. V was cut by 7 bases and J by 5 bases, with 18 bases left in between. CDR3 in DNA: TGCAGCGCTCAGAAGGACAGTGCCGACGAGCAGTACTTC. This translates into CSAQKDSADEQYF.

CDR3 nucleotides: TGTGCCAGCAGCCCCGGCCAGGGGGATGGCTACACCTTC. Translation gives CASSPGQGDGYTF. The rearrangement links TRBV7-3 to TRBJ1-2, with 7 bases matching TRBD1. The CDR3 is made up of 13 amino acids. Germline CDR1 reads SGHTA; CDR2 reads FQGTGA. V shed 5 bases, J shed 6 bases, and the junction held 6 bases outside the gene matches.